These 32 T cell receptor beta chains originate from one sample sequenced in a study of shared clonotypes between healthy human individuals. Using immunoSEQ multiplex PCR, the repertoire was profiled, and TCRdb retains in-frame clones only, with some absent. This table holds 85,000 to 100,000 clones, about 70% found once. Sample: memory CD8+ T cells sorted from blood. Subset noted: CD45RO+ cells pooled with CCR7-negative TemRA cells. The receptors originated from a man aged 25-45 years in good health.

Comments on this clone: Different DNA sequences within this sample yield the same CDR3. The chain couples TRBV5-1 to TRBJ2-5; TRBD1 might be the D (7 bases). This CDR3 contains 14 residues. Trimming stripped 4 bases from V and 2 bases from J, with 12 bases between. CDR1 and CDR2 (germline): SGHRS, YFSETQ. Written as DNA, the CDR3 is TGCGCCAGCAGCCGGGGGACAGCACAAGAGACCCAGTACTTC. This encodes CASSRGTAQETQYF.

This clone was seen a few times. This likely traces to a read error, being one base from a far larger clone. The same CDR3 can be traced to other DNA sequences in this sample. The CDR3 spells CASSFNYEQYF. CDR3 bases: TGTGCCAGCAGTTTCAATTACGAGCAGTACTTC. The chain joins TRBV28 to TRBJ2-7, with D uncertain. CDR3 size: 11 residues. Deletions cut 3 bases from V and 4 bases from J, with 4 bases between. Germline values: CDR1 MDHEN, CDR2 SYDVKM.

The rearrangement uses TRBV5-5 and TRBJ1-4, with D uncertain. The CDR3 extends over 14 amino acids. The V gene's germline CDR1 is SGHKS and CDR2 YYEKEE (reference sequence). V lost 1 base and J 8 bases, leaving 12 bases between the germline ends. The CDR3 is CASSLRAENEKLFF. DNA of the CDR3: TGTGCCAGCAGCTTGAGGGCCGAAAACGAAAAACTGTTTTTT.

This clone was recorded only once. This chain links TRBV15 with TRBJ2-7; TRBD1 matches 11 bases. The CDR3 has 15 amino acids. V shed 0 bases, J shed 5 bases, and the junction held 3 bases outside the gene matches. The germline CDR1 and CDR2 sequences are LNHNV and YYDKDF (reference sequence). CDR3 region: CATSRDGQGADEQYF. For the CDR3, the DNA is TGTGCCACCAGCAGAGACGGACAGGGGGCTGACGAGCAGTACTTC.

The rearrangement links TRBV7-9 to TRBJ2-7; 10 positions agree with TRBD1. The CDR3 runs 13 residues. Germline V gives CDR1 SEHNR, CDR2 FQNEAQ (reference sequence). Losses at the gene ends were 4 bases for V and 5 bases for J; bases not matched to a gene: 2. The CDR3 sequence: CASSSDRGHEQYF. In nucleotides, the CDR3 is TGTGCCAGCAGCTCCGACAGGGGGCACGAGCAGTACTTC.

This clone came up a few times. The chain uses TRBV28 and TRBJ1-5; 7 positions match TRBD1. J gave up 2 bases and V 7 bases, and 5 bases lay outside the gene matches. The CDR3 is made up of 14 amino acids. Looked up from germline, CDR1 is MDHEN and CDR2 is SYDVKM. CDR3 DNA sequence: TGTGCCAGCAAAGGGGACAGCGGCAATCAGCCCCAGCATTTT. Residues: CASKGDSGNQPQHF.

This clone was recorded only once. This chain connects TRBV2 to TRBJ2-1; 14 bases align to TRBD2. Per the germline V gene, CDR1 is SNHLY and CDR2 is FYNNEI. The CDR3 has 15 residues. J was trimmed by 9 bases and V by 8 bases; bases with no gene match: 9. The CDR3 coding sequence is TGTGCCAGCCGTGGGACTAGCGGGAGTCTCGGTGAGCAGTTCTTC. The encoded protein is CASRGTSGSLGEQFF. The whole variable domain, filled in from reference TRBV2 and TRBJ2-1, reads EPEVTQTPSHQVTQMGQEVILRCVPISNHLYFYWYRQILGQKVEFLVSFYNNEISEKSEIFDDQFSVERPDGSNFTLKIRSTKLEDSAMYFCASRGTSGSLGEQFFGPGTRLTVL.

The genes are TRBV5-1 and TRBJ2-7; a weak D match, TRBD1 (6 bases). Looked up from germline, CDR1 is SGHRS and CDR2 is YFSETQ. The germline V and J ends were trimmed by 0 bases and 2 bases, with 12 bases remaining between them. The CDR3 totals 15 residues. The CDR3 reads CASSLVGTQAYEQYF. The CDR3 DNA reads as TGCGCCAGCAGCTTGGTTGGGACACAAGCCTACGAGCAGTACTTC.

This clone was detected ten times or more. The chain is built from TRBV5-4 and TRBJ2-1, with a tentative D call TRBD1 (5 bases). The V end lost 3 bases, the J end lost 6 bases, and 10 bases lay between the germline ends. CDR1 and CDR2 (germline): SGHNT, YYREEE (reference sequence). The CDR3 consists of 13 residues. Here the CDR3 reads CASSSGHPNEQFF. For the CDR3, the DNA is TGTGCCAGCAGCTCCGGACATCCCAATGAGCAGTTCTTC. Using reference TRBV5-4 and TRBJ2-1 for the parts outside the CDR3, the full variable domain is ETGVTQSPTHLIKTRGQQVTLRCSSQSGHNTVSWYQQALGQGPQFIFQYYREEENGRGNFPPRFSGLQFPNYSSELNVNALELDDSALYLCASSSGHPNEQFFGPGTRLTVL.

The rearrangement uses TRBV19 and TRBJ2-1; perhaps TRBD2 as D (6 bases). The CDR3 is made up of 14 amino acids. The V end lost 5 bases, the J end lost 4 bases, and 12 bases lay between the germline ends. Per the germline V gene, CDR1 is LNHDA and CDR2 is SQIVND (reference sequence). The DNA of the CDR3 is TGTGCCAGTAGTCCCACCGGAGGGTACAATGAGCAGTTCTTC. Translation gives CASSPTGGYNEQFF.

This clone appeared a few times. The chain recombines TRBV15 with TRBJ2-2, with 7 positions matching TRBD2. With V trimmed by 6 bases and J by 1 base, 5 bases remained unmatched. Per the germline V gene, CDR1 is LNHNV and CDR2 is YYDKDF (reference sequence). CDR3 length: 15 amino acids. The CDR3 DNA is TGTGCCACCAGTAGGCTAGCGGAGAACACCGGGGAGCTGTTTTTT. It encodes CATSRLAENTGELFF.

This clone was recorded once. The V call is TRBV7-9, the J call TRBJ2-7; 12 bases match TRBD1. The CDR3 is 19 residues long. V gave up 4 bases and J gave up 2 bases; unmatched junction bases: 15. Looked up from germline, CDR1 is SEHNR and CDR2 is FQNEAQ (reference sequence). The DNA of the CDR3 is TGTGCCAGCAGCTCAACTGTCCGGGACAGGGGGCGCAACCCCTACGAGCAGTACTTC. Protein product: CASSSTVRDRGRNPYEQYF.

The CDR3 is CASSPPDSYSGNTIYF. The CDR3, as DNA: TGTGCCAGCAGCCCCCCCGACAGCTACTCTGGAAACACCATATATTTT. The genes are TRBV6-6 and TRBJ1-3, with TRBD1 as a possible D gene (5 bases). The V gene's germline CDR1 is MNHNY and CDR2 SVGAGI (reference sequence). The CDR3 is made up of 16 amino acids. V lost 6 bases and J 0 bases, leaving 15 bases between the germline ends.

The rearrangement links TRBV9 to TRBJ2-7; TRBD2 is a possible D gene (5 bases). The CDR3 length is 15 residues. Germline lookup yields CDR1 SGDLS and CDR2 YYNGEE. Trimming removed 0 bases from V and 0 bases from J, with 10 bases in between. DNA for the CDR3: TGTGCCAGCAGCGTAGGCAGCGGCCCCTCCTACGAGCAGTACTTC. This encodes CASSVGSGPSYEQYF. The complete variable domain, with remaining parts taken from reference TRBV9 and TRBJ2-7, reads DSGVTQTPKHLITATGQRVTLRCSPRSGDLSVYWYQQSLDQGLQFLIQYYNGEERAKGNILERFSAQQFPDLHSELNLSSLELGDSALYFCASSVGSGPSYEQYFGPGTRLTVT.

The chain joins TRBV28 to TRBJ2-7; D is undetermined. Trimming removed 7 bases from V and 3 bases from J, with 10 bases in between. CDR3 size: 12 residues. Germline-derived CDR1 and CDR2 are MDHEN and SYDVKM. For the CDR3, the DNA is TGTGCCAGCACCGGATCGGACTACGAGCAGTACTTC. Encoded protein: CASTGSDYEQYF.

At least ten counts were recorded for this clone. This chain links TRBV19 with TRBJ2-2; tentative D call: TRBD1 (6 bases). This CDR3 spans 13 amino acids. The germline CDR1 and CDR2 sequences are LNHDA and SQIVND (reference sequence). V was cut by 3 bases and J by 6 bases, with 8 bases left in between. In DNA form, the CDR3 reads TGTGCCAGTAGTATGTCAGGGGCCGGGGAGCTGTTTTTT. Amino acid sequence: CASSMSGAGELFF.

The chain is built from TRBV29-1 and TRBJ2-3, with D possibly TRBD2 on 5 matching bases. There are 14 residues in the CDR3. Per the germline V gene, CDR1 is SQVTM and CDR2 is ANQGSEA. V was clipped by 5 bases and J by 3 bases, with 15 bases between them. The CDR3 DNA reads TGCAGCGTTTCGATTGGGAGTGAGACAGATACGCAGTATTTT. This sequence encodes CSVSIGSETDTQYF.

The CDR3 loop is CASSVSRDEKLFF. The CDR3 DNA is TGCGCCAGCAGTGTTTCGCGAGATGAAAAACTGTTTTTT. This rearrangement joins TRBV10-2 to TRBJ1-4; no definite D call. The germline V gene has CDR1 WSHSY and CDR2 SAAADI. The CDR3 has 13 residues. Trimming pared 4 bases from V and 6 bases from J, leaving 9 bases between.

CDR3 DNA: TGTGCCAGTACCGGGACAGGACATTCGAACACCGGGGAGCTGTTTTTT. It is translated as CASTGTGHSNTGELFF. V and J are TRBV28 and TRBJ2-2; the match to TRBD1 covers 8 bases. V lost 9 bases to trimming and J lost 0 bases; unmatched junction nucleotides: 9. The CDR3 extends over 16 amino acids. The germline V gene encodes CDR1 MDHEN and CDR2 SYDVKM.

The chain combines TRBV28 with TRBJ2-7, with 8 bases matching TRBD2. Germline CDR1 is MDHEN and CDR2 is SYDVKM. The J segment lost 3 bases and the V segment lost 3 bases, leaving 4 bases of the junction unmatched. The length of the CDR3 is 14 residues. CDR3 nucleotide sequence: TGTGCCAGCAGTTTGCCTAGCGGGTTCTACGAGCAGTACTTC. Translating it yields CASSLPSGFYEQYF.

The rearrangement joins TRBV4-1 to TRBJ2-5; maybe TRBD2 (5 bases). CDR1 and CDR2 from the germline V gene are MGHRA and YSYEKL. The germline V and J ends were trimmed by 0 bases and 3 bases, with 11 bases remaining between them. The CDR3 sequence is 15 residues long. CDR3 in DNA: TGCGCCAGCAGCCAAGATTTCGGGGTGGAAGAGACCCAGTACTTC. Translating it yields CASSQDFGVEETQYF.

The V and J genes are TRBV28 and TRBJ2-3; TRBD2 agrees at 12 bases. CDR1 MDHEN and CDR2 SYDVKM come from the germline V gene. This CDR3 is 18 amino acids long. The V segment lost 5 bases and the J segment 3 bases; nucleotides outside the gene matches: 12. CDR3 loop: CASSPPTGLAGKTDTQYF. The DNA of the CDR3 is TGTGCCAGCAGTCCCCCAACTGGACTAGCGGGAAAAACAGATACGCAGTATTTT.

This chain links TRBV11-2 with TRBJ2-2; no firm D call. Germline lookup yields CDR1 SGHAT and CDR2 FQNNGV. Trimming stripped 3 bases from V and 4 bases from J, with 9 bases between. The CDR3 covers 14 residues. The CDR3 loop is CASSLWQPTGELFF. CDR3 sequence (DNA): TGTGCCAGCAGCTTGTGGCAGCCCACCGGGGAGCTGTTTTTT.

The rearrangement joins TRBV9 to TRBJ2-1; no reliable D call. There are 13 residues in the CDR3. V lost 4 bases and J lost 8, with 13 bases in between. Germline CDR1 and CDR2: SGDLS and YYNGEE. The CDR3 sequence is CASSSGSIDEQFF. The CDR3 DNA reads as TGTGCCAGCAGCTCCGGTTCGATCGATGAGCAGTTCTTC.

The chain is built from TRBV13 and TRBJ2-1, with D perhaps matching TRBD1 or TRBD2 (5 bases each). V shed 5 bases and J shed 9 bases, with 17 bases lying between them. Germline CDR1 and CDR2: PRHDT and FYEKMQ (reference sequence). The CDR3 runs 14 residues. CDR3 sequence: CASSPGTIAAEQFF. The CDR3 nucleotides read TGTGCCAGCAGCCCCGGGACCATCGCGGCTGAGCAGTTCTTC.

This clone has just a few counts. The genes are TRBV28 and TRBJ2-7; D is possibly TRBD2 (5 bases). This CDR3 contains 13 residues. Germline loops: CDR1 MDHEN, CDR2 SYDVKM. V was trimmed by 7 bases and J by 3 bases, leaving 13 bases between them. The CDR3 sequence is CASNGEPNYEQYF. CDR3 nucleotide sequence: TGTGCCAGCAACGGGGAGCCCAACTACGAGCAGTACTTC.

The chain recombines TRBV11-1 with TRBJ2-5; D gene ambiguous. The CDR3 totals 16 residues. The V end was cut by 1 base, the J end by 5 bases, with 17 bases between. From germline, CDR1 is SGHAT and CDR2 FQDESV (reference sequence). CDR3 loop: CASSLGPGQSAETQYF. CDR3 in DNA: TGTGCCAGCAGCTTAGGTCCGGGTCAGTCCGCCGAGACCCAGTACTTC.

This sequence joins TRBV7-8 and TRBJ1-3, with D uncertain. Germline values: CDR1 SGHVS, CDR2 FQNEAQ. The length of the CDR3 is 15 residues. The V and J ends lost 2 bases and 0 bases respectively, with 8 bases between them. CDR3 sequence: CASSLNGNSGNTIYF. As DNA, the CDR3 is TGTGCCAGCAGCTTAAATGGGAACTCTGGAAACACCATATATTTT.

There are a few counts of this clone. This sequence joins TRBV4-3 and TRBJ2-5, with D hard to call. This CDR3 is built from 16 residues. The germline CDR1 and CDR2 sequences are LGHNA and YSLEER. V lost 0 bases, J lost 1 base, and 12 bases lay in between. The CDR3 spells CASSQELVGFQETQYF. Written as DNA, the CDR3 is TGCGCCAGCAGCCAAGAGTTAGTGGGATTCCAAGAGACCCAGTACTTC.

This clone was observed a single time. The chain has TRBV6-1 and TRBJ2-5; perhaps TRBD1 as D (5 bases). The CDR3 contains 13 residues. The ends were cut back, 4 bases at V and 5 bases at J, with 11 bases in the middle. Germline V gene data show CDR1 as MNHNS and CDR2 as SASEGT. CDR3 in amino acids: CASSGGAYETQYF. For the CDR3, the DNA is TGTGCCAGCAGTGGTGGGGCTTATGAGACCCAGTACTTC.

This clone was recorded only once. The rearrangement links TRBV28 to TRBJ2-7; 7 positions match TRBD2. Germline V CDR1 and CDR2: MDHEN, SYDVKM. The CDR3 has 16 amino acids. V was clipped by 7 bases and J by 6 bases; unmatched bases: 18. Written as DNA, the CDR3 is TGTGCCAGCACCGAAGCGGGGCGGGGAGGAAGGGGCGAGCAGTACTTC. Encoded protein: CASTEAGRGGRGEQYF. Looking up the rest from reference TRBV28 and TRBJ2-7 gives the full variable domain: DVKVTQSSRYLVKRTGEKVFLECVQDMDHENMFWYRQDPGLGLRLIYFSYDVKMKEKGDIPEGYSVSREKKERFSLILESASTNQTSMYLCASTEAGRGGRGEQYFGPGTRLTVT.

In this sample, this clone turned up a few times. The rearrangement joins TRBV29-1 to TRBJ2-1, with 10 bases fitting TRBD2. Trimming took 2 bases from V and 8 from J; bases not matched to a gene: 3. Germline assignment: CDR1 SQVTM and CDR2 ANQGSEA. There are 13 residues in the CDR3. The CDR3: CSVEPSGSYEQFF. The CDR3 DNA follows: TGCAGCGTTGAACCTAGCGGGAGCTATGAGCAGTTCTTC.